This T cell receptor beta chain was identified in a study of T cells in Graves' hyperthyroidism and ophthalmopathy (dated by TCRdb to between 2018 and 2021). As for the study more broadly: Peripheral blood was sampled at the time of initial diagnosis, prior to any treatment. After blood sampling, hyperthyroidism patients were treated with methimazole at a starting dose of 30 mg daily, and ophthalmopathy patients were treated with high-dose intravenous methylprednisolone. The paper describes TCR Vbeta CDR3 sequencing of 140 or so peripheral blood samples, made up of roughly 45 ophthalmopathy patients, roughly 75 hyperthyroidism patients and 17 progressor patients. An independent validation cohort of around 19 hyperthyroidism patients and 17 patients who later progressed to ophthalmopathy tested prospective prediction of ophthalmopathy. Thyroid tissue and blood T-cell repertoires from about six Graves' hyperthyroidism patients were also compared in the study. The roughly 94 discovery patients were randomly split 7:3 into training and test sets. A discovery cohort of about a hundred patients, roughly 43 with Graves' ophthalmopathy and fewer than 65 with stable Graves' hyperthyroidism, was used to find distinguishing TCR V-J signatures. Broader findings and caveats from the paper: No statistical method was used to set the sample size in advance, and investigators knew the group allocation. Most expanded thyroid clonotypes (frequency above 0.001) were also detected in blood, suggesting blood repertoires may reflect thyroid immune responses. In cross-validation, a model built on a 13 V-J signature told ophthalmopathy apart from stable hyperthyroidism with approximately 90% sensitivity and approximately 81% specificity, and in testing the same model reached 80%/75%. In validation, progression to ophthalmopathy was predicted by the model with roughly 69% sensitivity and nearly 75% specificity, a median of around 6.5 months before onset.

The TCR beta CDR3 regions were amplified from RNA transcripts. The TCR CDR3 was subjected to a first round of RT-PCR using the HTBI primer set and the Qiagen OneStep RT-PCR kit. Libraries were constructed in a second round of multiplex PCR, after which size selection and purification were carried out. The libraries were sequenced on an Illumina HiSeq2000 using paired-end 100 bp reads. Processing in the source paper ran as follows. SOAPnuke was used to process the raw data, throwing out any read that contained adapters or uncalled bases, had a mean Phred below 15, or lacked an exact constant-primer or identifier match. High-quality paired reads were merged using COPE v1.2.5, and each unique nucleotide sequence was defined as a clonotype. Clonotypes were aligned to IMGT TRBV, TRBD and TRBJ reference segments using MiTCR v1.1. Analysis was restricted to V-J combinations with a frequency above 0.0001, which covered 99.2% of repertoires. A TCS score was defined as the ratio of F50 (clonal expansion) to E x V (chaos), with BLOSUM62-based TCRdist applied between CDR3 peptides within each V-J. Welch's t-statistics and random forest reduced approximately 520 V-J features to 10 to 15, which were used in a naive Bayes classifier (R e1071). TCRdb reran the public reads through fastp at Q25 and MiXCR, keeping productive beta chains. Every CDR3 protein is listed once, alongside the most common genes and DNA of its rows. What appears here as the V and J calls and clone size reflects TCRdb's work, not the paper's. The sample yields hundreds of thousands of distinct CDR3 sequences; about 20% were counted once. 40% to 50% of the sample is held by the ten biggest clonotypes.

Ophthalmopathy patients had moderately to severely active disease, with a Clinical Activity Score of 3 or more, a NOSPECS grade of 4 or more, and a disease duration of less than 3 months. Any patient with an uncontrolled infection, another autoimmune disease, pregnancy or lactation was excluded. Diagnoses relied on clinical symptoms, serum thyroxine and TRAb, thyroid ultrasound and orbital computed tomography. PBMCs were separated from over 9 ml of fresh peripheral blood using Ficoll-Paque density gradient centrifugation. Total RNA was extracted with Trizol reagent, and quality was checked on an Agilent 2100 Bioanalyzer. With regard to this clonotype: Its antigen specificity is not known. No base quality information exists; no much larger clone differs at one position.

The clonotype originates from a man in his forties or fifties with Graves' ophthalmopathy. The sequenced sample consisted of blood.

In nucleotides, the sequence is TGTGCCAGCAGTGAAGGGGCGTATGGCAGAGCCACTGAAGCTTTCTTT. This is translated as CASSEGAYGRATEAFF. The V gene is TRBV6-1 and the J gene is TRBJ1-1; the D gene cannot be named for sure. From its cysteine to its phenylalanine, the CDR3 spans 16 amino acids. Kept here is only the CDR3 DNA, which spans 48 bases and is read in frame from base 1. The germline V gene supplies CDR1 MNHNS and CDR2 SASEGT. Trimming takes 1 base from V and 4 bases from J, and the germline ends sit 16 bases apart.